This T cell receptor (beta chain) was sequenced in a study of blood T cells in healthy people across ages. Study-wide results and limits: TCR beta diversity per million T cells fell roughly linearly with age.

Per germline, CDR1 DFQATT and CDR2 SNEGSKA (reference sequence). This CDR3 has 15 amino acids. Trimming cost V 1 base and J 4 bases; bases outside gene matches: 4. A second 7 to 11 cycle PCR used barcoded and J-beta primers. TCRdb reprocessed the 5' RACE reads with MiXCR, giving one entry per CDR3 protein. This table holds roughly 1,700,000 distinct CDR3 sequences, 25% to 30% found once. This clonotype was recorded many times. Its antigen is undetermined. The chain couples TRBV20-1 to TRBJ2-6, with TRBD1 identical over 7 bases. This clonotype originated in a woman between 25 and 40 years old in good health. The sequenced sample consisted of blood. CDR3 residues: CSARAQGSGANVLTF. The CDR3 DNA reads as TGCAGTGCTAGAGCACAGGGGTCCGGGGCCAACGTCCTGACTTTC.